Listed here is a single TCR beta chain. Its antigen is unknown. The germline gene is not matched at one end of the junction; a read error may be the cause. The authors ran a second PCR of 7 to 11 cycles using a sample-barcoded 5' primer and a J-beta primer mix. Each CDR3 protein gets one entry after TCRdb re-called the 5' RACE reads with MiXCR. The table lists about 1,500,000 distinct CDR3 sequences, around 39% of them singletons. These data come from a study of blood T cells in healthy people across ages. Study-wide findings and caveats: Roughly linear age-related decline in beta diversity appeared, significant by age around 36. Possibly, changes in expanded clonotypes were confounded because donor CMV status was unknown.

The CDR3 has 13 amino acids. The germline CDR1 and CDR2 sequences are SGDLS and YYNGEE. The chain employs TRBV9 and TRBJ2-5; no clear D gene. The clonotype originates from a woman aged 18-29 years in good health. Sample: blood. DNA of the CDR3: TGTGCCGGCAGCGTCTCATCTGGGGAGACCCAGTACTTC. Protein product: CAGSVSSGETQYF.